This note documents a single TCR beta chain sequence. Its antigen is unknown. This sample is part of a study of early T cells in non-severe SARS-CoV-2 infection. Study details: Unsorted whole-blood RNA was sequenced in bulk, leaving chains unpaired.

In the library, individual cDNA molecules carried attached unique molecular identifiers. Using its own MiXCR run on the 5' RACE reads, TCRdb lists one record per CDR3 protein. The sample has about 57,000 distinct CDR3 sequences; about an eighth are singletons. The CDR3 has 15 amino acids. Germline CDR1 MGHRA, CDR2 YSYEKL. Between the trimmed V and J ends, which lost 4 bases and 2 bases, there was a span of 14 bases. Whole-study findings and limits: Private and CD4 specificities were missed by VDJdb matching, which favored anti-spike CD8 responses.

The chain recombines TRBV4-1 with TRBJ1-1, with unresolved D. This TCR was sampled from an adult who was a healthcare worker with PCR-confirmed SARS-CoV-2 infection or an uninfected control (not recorded which). Sequencing was performed on whole blood. CDR3 region: CASSRTRRSNTEAFF. As DNA, the CDR3 is TGCGCCAGCAGCCGTACCAGGAGGAGTAACACTGAAGCTTTCTTT.